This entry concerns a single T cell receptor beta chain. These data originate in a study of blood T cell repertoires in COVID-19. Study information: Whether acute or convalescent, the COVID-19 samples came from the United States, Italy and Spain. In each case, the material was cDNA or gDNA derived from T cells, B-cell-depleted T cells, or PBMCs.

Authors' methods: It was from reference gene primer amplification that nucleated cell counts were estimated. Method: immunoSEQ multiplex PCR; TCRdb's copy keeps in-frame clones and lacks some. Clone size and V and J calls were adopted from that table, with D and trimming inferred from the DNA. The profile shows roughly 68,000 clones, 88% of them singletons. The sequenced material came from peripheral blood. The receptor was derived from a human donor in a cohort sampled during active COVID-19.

CDR3 sequence reads: CASSQAMGANTDTQYF. As DNA, the CDR3 is TGTGCCAGCAGCCAGGCAATGGGGGCTAACACAGATACGCAGTATTTT. This sequence joins TRBV3-1 (or the pseudogene TRBV3-2) and TRBJ2-3, with D tentatively TRBD1 (6 bases). Trimming took off 3 bases at V and 2 bases at J, with 15 bases between the two ends. The CDR3 is made up of 16 amino acids. CDR1 LGHDT and CDR2 YNNKEL come from the germline V gene (reference sequence).